A selection of T cell receptor beta chains follows, all from one sample in a study of blood T cells in healthy people across ages. In TCRdb, the 5' RACE reads were re-called with MiXCR into one record per CDR3 protein. The sample yields 800,000 or so distinct CDR3 sequences, about 25% seen once. In addition, the sample was reused for a study of T cells of mothers and their children.

Source material: blood. The source of these receptors is a boy aged 5-17 years in good health. CDR3s include the opening cysteine and the closing phenylalanine or tryptophan. Fields, in order: J gene, D gene, V gene, clone size, CDR3 DNA, CDR3 protein. D genes are given only for firm matches. Part of the rows lack a size; the others show once, few, many or a class for expanded clones.

>TRBJ1-1|.|TRBV10-3|few
TGTGCCATCAGTGTTGGCAGGGCTGAAGCTTTCTTT
CAISVGRAEAFF
>TRBJ2-5|.|TRBV6-2/TRBV6-3|.
TGTGCCAGCAGTTCCGGAGGACCGACGGCGCGGTTCTTC
CASSSGGPTARFF
>TRBJ2-3|TRBD2|TRBV7-6|few
TGTGCCAGCAGCTTTTATTCGAGCGGGGGGACAGATACGCAGTATTTT
CASSFYSSGGTDTQYF
>TRBJ2-3|.|TRBV12-3/TRBV12-4|few
TGTGCCAGCGCCCAGGGTTTCGCAGATACGCAGTATTTT
CASAQGFADTQYF
>TRBJ1-2|.|TRBV7-9|few
TGTGCCAGCAGCTTAGGGCCAAAATATGGCTACACCTTC
CASSLGPKYGYTF
>TRBJ2-1|TRBD2|TRBV28|.
TGTGCCAGCAGTTTTCTGGGCGGGAGAAGGAATGAGCAGTTCTTC
CASSFLGGRRNEQFF
>TRBJ2-5|.|TRBV5-1|few
TGCGCCAGCAGCTTTCTTACTGGGAGAGAGGGGTTCTTC
CASSFLTGREGFF
>TRBJ2-4|TRBD1|TRBV28|.
TGTGCCAGCAGCAAGGGACAGGGATATCGATTGTTCCTCCTAGCCAAAAACATTCAGTACTTC
CASSKGQGYRLFLLAKNIQYF
>TRBJ2-2|TRBD1|TRBV11-1|.
TGTGCCAGCACGGCCGGGACAGGGGAACCCGGGGAGCTGTTTTTT
CASTAGTGEPGELFF
>TRBJ2-1|TRBD2|TRBV27|.
TGTGCCAGCAGGACTTTAGGCGGGACTAGCGGGACCAATGAGCAGTTCTTC
CASRTLGGTSGTNEQFF
>TRBJ2-5|.|TRBV7-2|.
TGTGCCAGCAGCTTCGCAGGGAACCAAGAGACCCAGTACTTC
CASSFAGNQETQYF
>TRBJ2-3|.|TRBV11-2|few
TGTGCCAGCAGCCTACCCGTAATGCAAGGGCCAGATACGCAGTATTTT
CASSLPVMQGPDTQYF
>TRBJ2-4|.|TRBV10-3|.
TGTGCCATCAGTTCCGGCCCAGGGGAGGACATTCAGTACTTC
CAISSGPGEDIQYF
>TRBJ2-7|.|TRBV6-2/TRBV6-3|.
TGTGCCAGCGAGTCCCACAGCTCCTACGAGCAGTACTTC
CASESHSSYEQYF
>TRBJ2-2|.|TRBV29-1|few
TGCAGCGTTGTGCTCAGATTGAACACCGGGGAGCTGTTTTTT
CSVVLRLNTGELFF
>TRBJ1-6|.|TRBV4-1|few
TGCGCCAGCAGCCACCTAAACCTACCTGGACTATTCAATTCACCCCTCCACTTT
CASSHLNLPGLFNSPLHF
>TRBJ1-2|.|TRBV5-1|few
TGCGCCAGCAGCCCCCGCGGTGGGGATGGCTATGGCTACACCTTC
CASSPRGGDGYGYTF
>TRBJ2-2|TRBD2|TRBV10-3|.
TGTGCCATCAGAGACTCCGGGACTAGAAGAACCGGGGAGCTGTTTTTT
CAIRDSGTRRTGELFF